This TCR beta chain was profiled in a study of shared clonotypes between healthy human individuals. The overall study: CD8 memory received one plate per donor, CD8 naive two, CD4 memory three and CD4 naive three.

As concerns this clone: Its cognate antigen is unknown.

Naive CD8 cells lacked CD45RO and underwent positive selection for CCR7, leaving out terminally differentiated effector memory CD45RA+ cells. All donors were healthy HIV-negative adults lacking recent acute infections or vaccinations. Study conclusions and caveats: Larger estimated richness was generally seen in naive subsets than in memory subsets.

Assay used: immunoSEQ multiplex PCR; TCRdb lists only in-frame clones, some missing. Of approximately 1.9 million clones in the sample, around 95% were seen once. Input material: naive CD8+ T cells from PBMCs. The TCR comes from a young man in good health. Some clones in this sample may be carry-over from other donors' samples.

The CDR3 reads CASKSRARSQETQYF. As DNA, the CDR3 is TGCGCCAGCAAGAGTCGGGCCAGAAGCCAAGAGACCCAGTACTTC. The V gene is TRBV5-1, the J gene TRBJ2-5, with unresolved D. Germline V gene data show CDR1 as SGHRS and CDR2 as YFSETQ. The CDR3 is made up of 15 amino acids. V was cut by 6 bases and J by 1 base, with 16 bases left in between.